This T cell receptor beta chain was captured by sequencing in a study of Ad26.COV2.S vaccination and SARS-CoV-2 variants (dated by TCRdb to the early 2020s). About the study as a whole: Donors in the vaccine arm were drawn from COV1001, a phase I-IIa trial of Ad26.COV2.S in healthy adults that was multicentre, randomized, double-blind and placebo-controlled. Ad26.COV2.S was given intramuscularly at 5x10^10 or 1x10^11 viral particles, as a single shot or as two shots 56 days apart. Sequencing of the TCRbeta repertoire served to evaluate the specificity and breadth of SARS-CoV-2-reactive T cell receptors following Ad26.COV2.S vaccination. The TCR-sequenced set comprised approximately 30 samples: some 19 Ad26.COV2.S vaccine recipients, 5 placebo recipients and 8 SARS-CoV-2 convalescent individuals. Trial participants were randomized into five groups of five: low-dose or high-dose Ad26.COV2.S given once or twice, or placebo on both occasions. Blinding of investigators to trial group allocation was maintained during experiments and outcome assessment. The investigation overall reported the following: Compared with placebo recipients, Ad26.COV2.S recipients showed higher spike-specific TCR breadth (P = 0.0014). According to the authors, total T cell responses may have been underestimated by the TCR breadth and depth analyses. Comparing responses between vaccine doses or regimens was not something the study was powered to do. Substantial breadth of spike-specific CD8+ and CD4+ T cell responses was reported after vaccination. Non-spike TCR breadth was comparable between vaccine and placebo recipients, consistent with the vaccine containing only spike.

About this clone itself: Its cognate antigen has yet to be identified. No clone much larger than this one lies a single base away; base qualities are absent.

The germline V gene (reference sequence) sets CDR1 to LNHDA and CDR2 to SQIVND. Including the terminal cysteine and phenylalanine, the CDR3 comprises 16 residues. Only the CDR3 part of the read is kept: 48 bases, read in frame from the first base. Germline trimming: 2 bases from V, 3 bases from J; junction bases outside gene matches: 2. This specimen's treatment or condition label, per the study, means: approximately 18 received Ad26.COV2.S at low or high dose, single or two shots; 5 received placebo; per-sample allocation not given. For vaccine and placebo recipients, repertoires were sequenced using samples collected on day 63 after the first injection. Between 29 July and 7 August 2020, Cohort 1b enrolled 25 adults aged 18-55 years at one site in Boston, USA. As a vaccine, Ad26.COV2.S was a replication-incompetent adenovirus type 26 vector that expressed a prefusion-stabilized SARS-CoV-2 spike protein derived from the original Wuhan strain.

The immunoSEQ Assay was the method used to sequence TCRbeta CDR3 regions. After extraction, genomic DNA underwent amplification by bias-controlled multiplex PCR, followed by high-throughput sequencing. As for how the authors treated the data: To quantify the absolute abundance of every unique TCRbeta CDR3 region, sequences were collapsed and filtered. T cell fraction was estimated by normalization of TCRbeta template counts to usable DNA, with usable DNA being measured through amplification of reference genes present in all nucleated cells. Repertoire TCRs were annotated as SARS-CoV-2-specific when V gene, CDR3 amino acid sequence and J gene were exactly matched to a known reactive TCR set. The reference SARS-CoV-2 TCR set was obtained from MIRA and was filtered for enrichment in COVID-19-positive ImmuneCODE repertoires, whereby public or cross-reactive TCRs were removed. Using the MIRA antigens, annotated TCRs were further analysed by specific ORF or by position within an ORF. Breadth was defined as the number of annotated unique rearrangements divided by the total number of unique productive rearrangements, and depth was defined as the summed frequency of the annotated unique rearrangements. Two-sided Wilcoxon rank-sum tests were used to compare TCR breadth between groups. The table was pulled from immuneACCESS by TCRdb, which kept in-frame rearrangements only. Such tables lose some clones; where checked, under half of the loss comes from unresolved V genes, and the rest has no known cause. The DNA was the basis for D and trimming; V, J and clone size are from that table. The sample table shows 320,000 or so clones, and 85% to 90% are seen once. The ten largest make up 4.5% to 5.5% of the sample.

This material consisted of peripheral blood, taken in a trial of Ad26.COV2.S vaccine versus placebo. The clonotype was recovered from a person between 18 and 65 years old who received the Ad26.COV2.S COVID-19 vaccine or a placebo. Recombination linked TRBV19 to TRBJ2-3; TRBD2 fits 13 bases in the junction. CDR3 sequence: CASSIRTSGSTDTQYF. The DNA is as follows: TGTGCCAGTAGTATAAGGACTAGCGGGAGTACAGATACGCAGTATTTT.